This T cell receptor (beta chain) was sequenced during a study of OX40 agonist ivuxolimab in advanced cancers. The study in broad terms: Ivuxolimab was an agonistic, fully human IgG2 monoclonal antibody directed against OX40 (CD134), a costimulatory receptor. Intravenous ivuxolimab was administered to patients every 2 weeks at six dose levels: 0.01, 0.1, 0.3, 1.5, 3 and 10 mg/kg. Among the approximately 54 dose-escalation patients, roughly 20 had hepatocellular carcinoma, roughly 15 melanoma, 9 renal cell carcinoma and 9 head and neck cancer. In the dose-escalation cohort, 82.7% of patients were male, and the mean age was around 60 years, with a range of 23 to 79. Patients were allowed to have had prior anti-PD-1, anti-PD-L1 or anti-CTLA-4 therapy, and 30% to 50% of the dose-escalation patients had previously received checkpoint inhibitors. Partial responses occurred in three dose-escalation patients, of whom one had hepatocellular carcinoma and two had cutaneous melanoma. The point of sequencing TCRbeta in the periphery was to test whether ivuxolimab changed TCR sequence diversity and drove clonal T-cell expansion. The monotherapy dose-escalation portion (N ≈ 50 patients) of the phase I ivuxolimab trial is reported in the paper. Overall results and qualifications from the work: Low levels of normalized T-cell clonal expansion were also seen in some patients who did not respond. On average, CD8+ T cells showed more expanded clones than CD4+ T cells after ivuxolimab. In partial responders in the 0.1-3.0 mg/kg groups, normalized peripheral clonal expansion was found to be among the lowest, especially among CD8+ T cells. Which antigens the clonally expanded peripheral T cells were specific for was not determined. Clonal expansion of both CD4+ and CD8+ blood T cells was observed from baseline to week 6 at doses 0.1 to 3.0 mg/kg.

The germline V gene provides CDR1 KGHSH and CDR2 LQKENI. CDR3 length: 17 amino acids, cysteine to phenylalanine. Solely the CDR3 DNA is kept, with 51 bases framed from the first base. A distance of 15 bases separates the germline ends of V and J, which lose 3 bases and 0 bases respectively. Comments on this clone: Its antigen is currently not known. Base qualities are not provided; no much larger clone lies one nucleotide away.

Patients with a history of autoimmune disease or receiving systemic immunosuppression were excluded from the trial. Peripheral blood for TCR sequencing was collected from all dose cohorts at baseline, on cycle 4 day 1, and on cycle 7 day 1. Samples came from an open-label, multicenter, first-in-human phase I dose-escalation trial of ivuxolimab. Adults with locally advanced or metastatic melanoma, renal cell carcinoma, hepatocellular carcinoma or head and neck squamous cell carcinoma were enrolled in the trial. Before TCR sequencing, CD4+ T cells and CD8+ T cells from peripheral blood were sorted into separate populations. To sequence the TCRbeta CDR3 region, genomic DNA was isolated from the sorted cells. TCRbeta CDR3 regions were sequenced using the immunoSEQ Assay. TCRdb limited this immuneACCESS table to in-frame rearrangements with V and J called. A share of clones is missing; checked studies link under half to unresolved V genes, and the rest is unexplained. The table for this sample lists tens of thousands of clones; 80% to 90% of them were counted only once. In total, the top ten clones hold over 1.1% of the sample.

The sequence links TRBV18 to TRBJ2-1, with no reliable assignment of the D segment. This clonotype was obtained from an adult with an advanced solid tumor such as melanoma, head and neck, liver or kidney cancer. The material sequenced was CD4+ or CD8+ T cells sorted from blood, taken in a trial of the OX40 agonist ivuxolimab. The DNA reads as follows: TGTGCCAGCTCACCCCCAATCGCCAGTAGCTCCTACAATGAGCAGTTCTTC. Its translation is CASSPPIASSSYNEQFF.